The 27 T cell receptor beta chains below all came from one sample that was sequenced in a study of human T cells and chemical hapten exposure. TCRdb independently ran MiXCR on the RACE reads; one entry per CDR3 protein. The sample yields about 120,000 distinct CDR3 sequences, around 10% seen once. Time point described: patch test 1, 2 weeks after DPC sensitization. Treatment noted: therapeutic diphenylcyclopropenone sensitization with weekly scalp DPC. Sequencing used whole blood, obtained in connection with sensitization to the hapten diphenylcyclopropenone (DPC). The receptors derive from a woman between 45 and 65 years old with alopecia areata. Some clones in this sample may be carry-over from other donors' samples.

This clonotype was seen many times. CDR3 nucleotide sequence: TGCAGTGTTCCATCTGGCGGGAGGGGCCAGTACTTC. This encodes CSVPSGGRGQYF. J is TRBJ2-5 and V is TRBV20-1; 9 bases map to TRBD2. Germline values: CDR1 DFQATT, CDR2 SNEGSKA (reference sequence). This CDR3 contains 12 residues. The junction had 10 bases not matched to a gene; V was cut back by 7 bases and J by 10 bases.

This rearrangement joins TRBV28 to TRBJ1-3, with D perhaps matching TRBD1 (6 bases). CDR1 is MDHEN and CDR2 is SYDVKM in the germline V gene. The germline V and J ends were trimmed by 7 bases and 2 bases, with 18 bases remaining between them. The length of the CDR3 is 16 residues. The CDR3: CASTPIGGATGNTIYF. CDR3 nucleotides: TGTGCCAGCACCCCAATTGGGGGGGCGACTGGAAACACCATATATTTT.

This clonotype has more than one count but fewer than ten. This chain joins TRBV29-1 and TRBJ2-5; 7 bases are a match to TRBD1. Germline V gene sequence: CDR1 SQVTM, CDR2 ANQGSEA. The CDR3 has 12 amino acids. J lost 2 bases, V lost 7 bases, and 4 bases had no gene match. The CDR3 DNA is TGCAGCGCCAGGGACAGACAAGAGACCCAGTACTTC. As protein: CSARDRQETQYF.

The chain joins TRBV20-1 to TRBJ2-1, with D perhaps assigned TRBD1 or TRBD2 (6 bases each). The CDR3 has 15 residues. Germline V gene sequence: CDR1 DFQATT, CDR2 SNEGSKA (reference sequence). Trimming shortened V by 5 bases and J by 7 bases, and 21 bases separated the two germline ends. In nucleotides, the CDR3 is TGCAGTGCTCCCAGGGTGGGGGGCTTGAGAAATGAGCAGTTCTTC. Translation: CSAPRVGGLRNEQFF.

This clonotype came up a few times. The rearrangement joins TRBV7-9 to TRBJ2-3, with TRBD2 matching 7 bases. The CDR3 contains 15 residues. The junction had 8 bases not matched to a gene; V was cut back by 0 bases and J by 8 bases. Germline V gene data show CDR1 as SEHNR and CDR2 as FQNEAQ (reference sequence). Here the CDR3 DNA reads TGTGCCAGCAGCTTAGCGGGCGGGAGAGGAGGTACGCAGTATTTT. It yields the protein CASSLAGGRGGTQYF.

This clonotype turned up a few times. The chain employs TRBV29-1 and TRBJ1-5, with D perhaps matching TRBD1 (5 bases). Germline V gene sequence: CDR1 SQVTM, CDR2 ANQGSEA. This CDR3 is built from 14 residues. Deletions cut 4 bases from V and 3 bases from J, with 13 bases between. Written as DNA, the CDR3 is TGCAGCGTTGGTCCTGGGGGATTCAATCAGCCCCAGCATTTT. Its protein is CSVGPGGFNQPQHF. Using reference TRBV29-1 and TRBJ1-5 for the parts outside the CDR3, the full variable domain is SAVISQKPSRDICQRGTSLTIQCQVDSQVTMMFWYRQQPGQSLTLIATANQGSEATYESGFVIDKFPISRPNLTFSTLTVSNMSPEDSSIYLCSVGPGGFNQPQHFGDGTRLSIL.

This clonotype was found many times. The chain links TRBV18 to TRBJ2-7; D unclear. CDR1 is KGHSH, CDR2 LQKENI, per germline. Trimming pared 3 bases from V and 0 bases from J, leaving 9 bases between. This CDR3 contains 14 residues. This CDR3 reads CASSPGTVSYEQYF. The CDR3 coding sequence is TGTGCCAGCTCACCGGGAACAGTCTCCTACGAGCAGTACTTC.

This chain joins TRBV3-1 and TRBJ1-1; no firm D call. V lost 3 bases and J lost 2, with 13 bases in between. Germline values: CDR1 LGHDT, CDR2 YNNKEL (reference sequence). CDR3 length: 15 residues. The CDR3 nucleotides read TGTGCCAGCAGCCAGGGCTATGGACTCAACACTGAAGCTTTCTTT. This encodes CASSQGYGLNTEAFF.

This clonotype was counted ten times or more. The V and J genes are TRBV28 and TRBJ2-1; 12 positions match TRBD1. Trimming cost V 4 bases and J 10 bases; bases outside gene matches: 8. From germline, CDR1 is MDHEN and CDR2 SYDVKM. This CDR3 is 15 amino acids long. The CDR3 DNA follows: TGTGCCAGCAGTTCCGCCGGGACAGGGGGCGGAGAGCAGTTCTTC. It translates to CASSSAGTGGGEQFF.

This clonotype has only a few counts. The rearrangement links TRBV12-3 or TRBV12-4 to TRBJ1-2; unclear D gene. V gave up 6 bases and J gave up 6 bases, with 8 bases separating them. This CDR3 spans 11 amino acids. In DNA form, the CDR3 reads TGTGCCAGCAGCCTACGCCATGGCTACACCTTC. It translates to CASSLRHGYTF.

A few counts support this clonotype. The chain employs TRBV2 and TRBJ1-4; D not resolved. The germline V gene has CDR1 SNHLY and CDR2 FYNNEI. The CDR3 contains 12 residues. Between the trimmed V and J ends, which lost 2 bases and 8 bases, there was a span of 6 bases. This CDR3 reads CASSEPPEKLFF. CDR3 in DNA: TGTGCCAGCAGTGAACCCCCAGAAAAACTGTTTTTT.

The V and J genes are TRBV2 and TRBJ1-5, with 12 bases identical to TRBD1. Trimming at V came to 9 bases and at J to 0 bases, leaving 9 bases not matched to a gene. The CDR3 consists of 17 residues. The V gene's germline CDR1 is SNHLY and CDR2 FYNNEI. The CDR3 region is CASSGTGGSYSNQPQHF. DNA of the CDR3: TGTGCCAGTTCCGGGACAGGGGGCTCTTATAGCAATCAGCCCCAGCATTTT.

In this sample, this clonotype turned up a few times. The chain carries TRBV7-2 and TRBJ1-3, with D unclear. The CDR3 runs 14 residues. V was trimmed by 3 bases and J by 4 bases, leaving 10 bases between them. Germline loops: CDR1 SGHTA, CDR2 FQGNSA. CDR3 in DNA: TGTGCCAGCAGCTTTAGGGCAGCGGGAAACACCATATATTTT. Protein product: CASSFRAAGNTIYF.

At least ten counts were recorded for this clonotype. This chain uses TRBV28 with TRBJ2-1, with TRBD1 matching over 12 bases. The trim removed 6 bases at V and 7 bases at J, leaving 7 bases unmatched. CDR1 MDHEN and CDR2 SYDVKM come from the germline V gene. The CDR3 is 15 amino acids. The CDR3, as DNA: TGTGCCAGCAGGGCAGGGACAGGGGGCTATAATGAGCAGTTCTTC. The encoded protein is CASRAGTGGYNEQFF.

This clonotype was counted ten times or more. The chain links TRBV28 to TRBJ2-3; 9 bases map to TRBD1. Germline values: CDR1 MDHEN, CDR2 SYDVKM. Trimming at V came to 4 bases and at J to 5 bases, leaving 4 bases not matched to a gene. The CDR3 covers 14 residues. The CDR3 spells CASSWDRVVDTQYF. As DNA, the CDR3 is TGTGCCAGCAGTTGGGACAGGGTCGTAGATACGCAGTATTTT. Looking up the rest from reference TRBV28 and TRBJ2-3 gives the full variable domain: DVKVTQSSRYLVKRTGEKVFLECVQDMDHENMFWYRQDPGLGLRLIYFSYDVKMKEKGDIPEGYSVSREKKERFSLILESASTNQTSMYLCASSWDRVVDTQYFGPGTRLTVL.

The chain links TRBV11-2 to TRBJ2-5; D ambiguous. Germline V gene sequence: CDR1 SGHAT, CDR2 FQNNGV. Trimming took off 2 bases at V and 4 bases at J, with 11 bases between the two ends. The CDR3 contains 14 residues. In DNA form, the CDR3 reads TGTGCCAGCAGCTTAAGGGCCGGTGGAGAGACCCAGTACTTC. Translated, it gives CASSLRAGGETQYF.

This clonotype showed up many times. The CDR3 region is CASSPPNSYNEQFF. As DNA, the CDR3 is TGCGCCAGCAGCCCCCCGAACTCCTACAATGAGCAGTTCTTC. The genes are TRBV5-1 and TRBJ2-1; D is ambiguous. Germline loops: CDR1 SGHRS, CDR2 YFSETQ. V shed 4 bases and J shed 0 bases, with 8 bases lying between them. The CDR3 loop spans 14 amino acids.

This clonotype was counted at least ten times. V is TRBV7-2 and J is TRBJ2-1; D is uncertain. Trimming shortened V by 6 bases and J by 1 base, and 19 bases separated the two germline ends. CDR3 length: 17 amino acids. The germline V gene has CDR1 SGHTA and CDR2 FQGNSA. The DNA for the CDR3 is TGTGCCAGCAGACGCCGGGCAGGACCGCTATCCTACAATGAGCAGTTCTTC. Translation: CASRRRAGPLSYNEQFF.

This clonotype appeared many times. The chain joins TRBV28 to TRBJ2-6; 11 bases agree with TRBD1. CDR1 MDHEN and CDR2 SYDVKM come from the germline V gene. CDR3 length: 17 amino acids. J was trimmed by 2 bases and V by 4 bases; bases with no gene match: 4. The CDR3 spells CASSSGQGATGANVLTF. The CDR3 region has the DNA TGTGCCAGCAGTTCCGGACAGGGGGCAACTGGGGCCAACGTCCTGACTTTC. The whole variable domain, filled in from reference TRBV28 and TRBJ2-6, reads DVKVTQSSRYLVKRTGEKVFLECVQDMDHENMFWYRQDPGLGLRLIYFSYDVKMKEKGDIPEGYSVSREKKERFSLILESASTNQTSMYLCASSSGQGATGANVLTFGAGSRLTVL.

This clonotype was seen only a few times. J is TRBJ2-1 and V is TRBV12-3 or TRBV12-4, with D perhaps matching TRBD2 (6 bases). With 5 bases removed from V and 8 bases from J, the gap between germline ends came to 19 bases. There are 15 residues in the CDR3. Written as DNA, the CDR3 is TGTGCCAGCAGTGTCCCTCCGGGGAGGTCTGATGAGCAGTTCTTC. As protein: CASSVPPGRSDEQFF.

This clonotype was recorded a few times. The chain couples TRBV20-1 to TRBJ1-1; 8 positions agree with TRBD1. The CDR3 totals 14 residues. The trim removed 7 bases at V and 0 bases at J, leaving 7 bases unmatched. Germline-derived CDR1 and CDR2 are DFQATT and SNEGSKA (reference sequence). CDR3 nucleotides: TGCAGTGTTGCAGGGGGCGGCCTGAACACTGAAGCTTTCTTT. It codes for CSVAGGGLNTEAFF.

This sequence joins TRBV19 and TRBJ1-4; D unclear. V was pared by 3 bases and J by 0 bases, with 8 bases between. The CDR3 runs 15 residues. CDR1 LNHDA and CDR2 SQIVND come from the germline V gene (reference sequence). CDR3 sequence (DNA): TGTGCCAGTAGTATTGGAATCACAACTAATGAAAAACTGTTTTTT. Its protein is CASSIGITTNEKLFF.

The chain employs TRBV28 and TRBJ1-2; D unclear. Trimming left V 8 bases short and J 8 bases short, with 21 bases between. The CDR3 covers 14 residues. The germline gives CDR1 MDHEN, CDR2 SYDVKM. The CDR3 region has the DNA TGTGCCAGCGATCGGAGCTACCCTCCCGGAGGCTACACCTTC. Protein: CASDRSYPPGGYTF.

This clonotype has a count of ten or more. The rearrangement joins TRBV27 to TRBJ1-1; D is ambiguous. Per the germline V gene, CDR1 is MNHEY and CDR2 is SMNVEV (reference sequence). Trimming took 2 bases from V and 4 from J, leaving 8 bases between them. The CDR3 has 13 residues. The CDR3 DNA sequence: TGTGCCAGCAGTTTAACATCGAGCACTGAAGCTTTCTTT. Encoded protein: CASSLTSSTEAFF.

Regarding this clonotype: A much bigger clone sits one base away, suggesting this may be a read error. The CDR3 end shows no conserved phenylalanine or tryptophan, and so a read error is likely. The chain joins TRBV7-9 to TRBJ2-1, with TRBD2 identical over 7 bases. The CDR3 length is 16 residues. Germline V gene lookup returns CDR1 SEHNR and CDR2 FQNEAQ (reference sequence). V was clipped by 11 bases and J by 7 bases; unmatched bases: 20. In DNA, the CDR3 is TGTGCCGTCGTATTGCCGCCGGCGGGAGCTGCTAATGAGCAGTTCTCC. This translates into CAVVLPPAGAANEQFS.

This clonotype was counted a few times. The chain combines TRBV14 with TRBJ2-5; 9 bases map to TRBD2. Per the germline V gene, CDR1 is SGHDN and CDR2 is FVKESK. Germline trimming cut 4 bases from V and 3 bases from J; bases unmatched to any gene: 9. CDR3 length: 16 residues. The CDR3 loop reads CASSPFRTSAEETQYF. DNA for the CDR3: TGTGCCAGCAGCCCGTTTCGGACTAGCGCCGAAGAGACCCAGTACTTC.

This clonotype was counted a single time. The CDR3 is CASGKTRGTSVNEQYF. The CDR3 DNA follows: TGTGCCAGCGGCAAAACCCGGGGGACTAGCGTGAACGAGCAGTACTTC. This sequence joins TRBV7-6 and TRBJ2-7; TRBD2 aligns across 10 bases. V lost 8 bases and J lost 5; bases outside the gene matches: 15. The CDR3 has 16 residues. The V gene's germline CDR1 is SGHVS and CDR2 FNYEAQ.